A single sample is the source of the 12 T cell receptor beta chains below, sequenced in a study of cytomegalovirus exposure and HLA in healthy donors. The PCR used 60 Vbeta and 13 Jbeta primers. Using immunoSEQ multiplex PCR, the repertoire was profiled, and TCRdb retains in-frame clones only, with some absent. Here the sample spans roughly 130,000 clones, roughly two thirds being singletons. Input material: PBMCs. Receptors originate from a woman aged 40 to 49 in good health and CMV-seronegative.

This chain connects TRBV25-1 to TRBJ1-4, with D unclear. CDR3 length equals 15 residues. Germline V lookup: CDR1 MGHDK, CDR2 SYGVNS. The germline V and J ends were trimmed by 1 base and 8 bases, with 14 bases remaining between them. CDR3 sequence (DNA): TGTGCCAGCAGTGAATCCCCCGGGATATACGAAAAACTGTTTTTT. Its protein product is CASSESPGIYEKLFF.

This chain joins TRBV6-5 and TRBJ1-6; D gene ambiguous. This CDR3 region has 13 residues. V was shortened by 7 bases and J by 8 bases, with 12 bases between the two germline ends. Germline V gene data show CDR1 as MNHEY and CDR2 as SVGAGI. In DNA form, the CDR3 reads TGTGCCAGCACTTTAAACGGTTATTCACCCCTCCACTTT. Protein product: CASTLNGYSPLHF.

This chain connects TRBV2 to TRBJ2-2; 7 bases map to TRBD1. The CDR3 is 15 residues long. In germline, CDR1 is SNHLY, CDR2 FYNNEI. The V gene end was trimmed by 4 bases and the J gene end by 1 base; junction bases not matched to a gene: 3. The CDR3 loop is CASSGGTENTGELFF. The CDR3 DNA follows: TGTGCCAGCAGTGGGGGGACAGAGAACACCGGGGAGCTGTTTTTT.

The rearrangement uses TRBV6-4 and TRBJ1-5, with TRBD1 matching over 7 bases. Looked up from germline, CDR1 is MRHNA and CDR2 is SNTAGT. The trim removed 0 bases at V and 3 bases at J, leaving 5 bases unmatched. The CDR3 totals 16 residues. The CDR3 DNA is TGTGCCAGCAGTGACTCTTGGGACAGATTCAATCAGCCCCAGCATTTT. Translated: CASSDSWDRFNQPQHF.

The rearrangement uses TRBV23-1 and TRBJ2-7; no clear D gene. TRBV23-1 is placed among ORFs of uncertain function. Trimming shortened V by 4 bases and J by 6 bases, and 4 bases separated the two germline ends. The CDR3 has 10 residues. The CDR3 region is CASSLGEQYV. CDR3 nucleotide sequence: TGCGCCAGCAGTCTGGGCGAGCAGTACGTC.

The rearrangement uses TRBV2 and TRBJ2-1; TRBD2 agrees at 15 bases. Germline lookup yields CDR1 SNHLY and CDR2 FYNNEI. The V gene end was trimmed by 3 bases and the J gene end by 0 bases; junction bases not matched to a gene: 9. CDR3 length: 20 amino acids. CDR3 residues: CASSDFSGTSGGSSYNEQFF. In nucleotides, the CDR3 is TGTGCCAGCAGTGATTTCTCCGGGACTAGCGGGGGGAGCTCCTACAATGAGCAGTTCTTC.

This clone was seen a few times. J is TRBJ1-3 and V is TRBV2; 8 nucleotides match TRBD1. J lost 9 bases, V lost 3 bases, and 10 bases had no gene match. CDR1 is SNHLY and CDR2 is FYNNEI in the germline V gene. This CDR3 contains 15 residues. The CDR3: CASSDRTGLAFTIYF. The CDR3 DNA is TGTGCCAGCAGTGATAGGACAGGGTTAGCATTCACCATATATTTT.

This sequence joins TRBV7-8 and TRBJ2-3; 11 bases line up with TRBD2. Germline loops: CDR1 SGHVS, CDR2 FQNEAQ. The CDR3 loop spans 17 amino acids. J gave up 2 bases and V 4 bases, and 8 bases lay outside the gene matches. This CDR3 reads CASSSTGTSGFTDTQYF. The CDR3 DNA follows: TGTGCCAGCAGCTCGACCGGGACTAGCGGATTCACAGATACGCAGTATTTT.

This clone was counted once. The chain joins TRBV9 to TRBJ2-6; the match to TRBD2 covers 7 bases. The CDR3 extends over 19 amino acids. Trimming removed 4 bases from V and 0 bases from J; junction bases left unmatched: 13. CDR1 is SGDLS and CDR2 is YYNGEE in the germline V gene. Written as DNA, the CDR3 is TGTGCCAGCAGCCTCCGCAACCAGCGGGGTCTCTCTGGGGCCAACGTCCTGACTTTC. As protein: CASSLRNQRGLSGANVLTF.

This clone has only one observation. Here the CDR3 reads CASSQLVGQETQYF. The CDR3 DNA sequence: TGTGCCAGCAGTCAACTAGTTGGGCAAGAGACCCAGTACTTC. The rearrangement uses TRBV2 and TRBJ2-5; the D gene is possibly TRBD2 (5 bases). The CDR3 extends over 14 amino acids. Germline V lookup: CDR1 SNHLY, CDR2 FYNNEI. Deletions cut 5 bases from V and 2 bases from J, with 12 bases between.

CDR3 in amino acids: CASSPGVDTGELFF. CDR3 DNA: TGTGCCAGCTCCCCGGGGGTGGACACCGGGGAGCTGTTTTTT. V and J are TRBV6-5 and TRBJ2-2, with D possibly TRBD2 on 6 matching bases. Germline V gives CDR1 MNHEY, CDR2 SVGAGI. The length of the CDR3 is 14 residues. Trimming pared 8 bases from V and 3 bases from J, leaving 13 bases between.

CDR3 residues: CASSEVLTGLSSGGQPQHF. In DNA form, the CDR3 reads TGTGCCAGCAGTGAAGTATTAACAGGTCTGTCCTCGGGAGGTCAGCCCCAGCATTTT. The chain has TRBV6-1 and TRBJ1-5; maybe TRBD1 (5 bases). The CDR3 is 19 residues long. V dropped 1 base and J dropped 6 bases, with 25 bases sitting between them. The germline CDR1 and CDR2 sequences are MNHNS and SASEGT.